A selection of T cell receptor beta chains follows, all from one sample in a study of shared clonotypes between healthy human individuals. Method: immunoSEQ multiplex PCR; TCRdb's copy keeps in-frame clones and lacks some. In the table there are about 1.9 million clones, around 95% of which are singletons. The specimen sequenced was naive CD8+ T cells from PBMCs. These receptors were taken from a man aged 18 to 30 in good health. Some clones in this sample may be carry-over from other donors' samples. Each CDR3 is given with its conserved first and last residue. The order of the fields is D gene, clone size, J gene, CDR3 length, V gene, CDR3 DNA, CDR3 protein. The D gene is left open where the match is weak. Part of the rows lack a size; the others show once, few, many or a class for expanded clones.

TRBD1	-	TRBJ2-1	14	TRBV29-1	TGCAGCGTTGATTTACTGACAGGGGGCCGTGAGCAGTTCTTC	CSVDLLTGGREQFF
-	-	TRBJ2-1	17	TRBV28	TGTGCCAGCAGTCAACAGTATAGGACTATCTCCTACAATGAGCAGTTCTTC	CASSQQYRTISYNEQFF
TRBD2	-	TRBJ2-5	15	TRBV7-9	TGTGCCAGCAGACTATTGGGGGGGTCCCAAGAGACCCAGTACTTC	CASRLLGGSQETQYF
TRBD1	few	TRBJ1-5	16	TRBV27	TGTGCCAGCAGCTTCCTAGGACAGGGTAGCAATCAGCCCCAGCATTTT	CASSFLGQGSNQPQHF
TRBD1	-	TRBJ2-7	15	TRBV29-1	TGCAGCGTAACCCTACGGGACAGGGGTGTTTACGAGCAGTACTTC	CSVTLRDRGVYEQYF
-	once	TRBJ1-2	17	TRBV15	TGTGCCACCAGCAGAGGTGGGACCCATGCCCCTAACTATGGCTACACCTTC	CATSRGGTHAPNYGYTF
TRBD2	-	TRBJ2-5	16	TRBV7-9	TGTGCCAGCAGCCTGGGACTAGCGGGAGGGCTAGAGACCCAGTACTTC	CASSLGLAGGLETQYF
-	-	TRBJ2-7	15	TRBV6-1	TGTGCCAGCAGTGAGAGACCCGGGATTCTCTACGAGCAGTACTTC	CASSERPGILYEQYF
TRBD1	-	TRBJ2-3	15	TRBV29-1	TGCAGCGTATTGTTGGGGACAGGGGGCACAGATACGCAGTATTTT	CSVLLGTGGTDTQYF
-	-	TRBJ2-3	15	TRBV15	TGTGCCACCAGCAGGGCAGCCCGTGGCACAGATACGCAGTATTTT	CATSRAARGTDTQYF
TRBD2	-	TRBJ2-2	17	TRBV9	TGTGCCAGCAGCTATGGGACTAGCGGGCCGAACACCGGGGAGCTGTTTTTT	CASSYGTSGPNTGELFF
TRBD2	-	TRBJ2-1	15	TRBV27	TGTGCCAGCAGCCCCGGGACTAGCGGGAGTAATGAGCAGTTCTTC	CASSPGTSGSNEQFF
-	-	TRBJ2-7	14	TRBV28	TGTGCCAGCAGTTTATTGAGAGGGGTCTACGAGCAGTACTTC	CASSLLRGVYEQYF
-	-	TRBJ2-1	14	TRBV9	TGTGCCAGCAGCGTAGTCGGTTTTGGCGATGAGCAGTTCTTC	CASSVVGFGDEQFF
-	-	TRBJ2-7	14	TRBV7-9	TGTGCCAGCAGCTCACCGGTCGGCCTATACGAGCAGTACTTC	CASSSPVGLYEQYF
TRBD1	-	TRBJ2-2	19	TRBV7-9	TGTGCCAGCACCCGAACGGGTCCGGGACAGGGGTTGAACACCGGGGAGCTGTTTTTT	CASTRTGPGQGLNTGELFF
TRBD2	-	TRBJ2-3	15	TRBV7-8	TGTGCCAGCAGCCCAACTAGCGGGAACACAGATACGCAGTATTTT	CASSPTSGNTDTQYF